This T cell receptor beta chain was sequenced during a study of T cell repertoires in cytomegalovirus infection. About the study: CMV infection together with matching HLA type was indicated by public TCR beta signatures. Study-wide results and limits: The response measured ex vivo was dominated by TCR beta clonotypes (HLA-C-restricted and CMV-specific). Summed frequency of shared TCR beta families picked out CMV carriers who also had the relevant HLA.

From the reads, TCRdb called clonotypes with MiXCR, one entry per CDR3 protein. The sample carries approximately 100,000 distinct CDR3 sequences, less than 25% recorded once. The sample holds a few counts of this clonotype. Its antigen is currently unknown. The CDR3 totals 14 residues. Germline CDR1 and CDR2: MDHEN and SYDVKM. V was trimmed by 5 bases and J by 4 bases, leaving 12 bases between them. The chain is built from TRBV28 and TRBJ2-1; perhaps TRBD2 as D (6 bases). Sequenced input: CD8+ T cells from PBMCs. This receptor was taken from a human donor in good health (CMV status not recorded). Some clones in this sample may be carry-over from other donors' samples. The CDR3 DNA reads TGTGCCAGCAGTCCAGAGGCGGGGTACAATGAGCAGTTCTTC. Encoded protein: CASSPEAGYNEQFF.